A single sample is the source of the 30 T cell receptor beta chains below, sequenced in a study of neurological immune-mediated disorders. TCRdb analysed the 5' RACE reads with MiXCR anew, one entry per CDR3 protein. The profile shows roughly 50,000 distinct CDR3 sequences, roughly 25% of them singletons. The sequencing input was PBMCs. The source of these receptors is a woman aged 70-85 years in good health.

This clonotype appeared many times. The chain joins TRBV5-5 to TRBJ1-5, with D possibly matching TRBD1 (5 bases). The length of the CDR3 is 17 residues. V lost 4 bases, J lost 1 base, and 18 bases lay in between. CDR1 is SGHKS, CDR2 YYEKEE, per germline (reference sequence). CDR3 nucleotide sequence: TGTGCCAGCAGCCCCACAGATACCCGGGACAGCAATCAGCCCCAGCATTTT. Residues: CASSPTDTRDSNQPQHF.

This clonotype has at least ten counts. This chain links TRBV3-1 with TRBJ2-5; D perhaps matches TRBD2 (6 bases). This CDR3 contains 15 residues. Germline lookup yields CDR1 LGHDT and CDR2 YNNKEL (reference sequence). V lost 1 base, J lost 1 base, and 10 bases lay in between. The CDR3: CASSQALAVQETQYF. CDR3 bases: TGTGCCAGCAGCCAAGCATTAGCGGTCCAAGAGACCCAGTACTTC.

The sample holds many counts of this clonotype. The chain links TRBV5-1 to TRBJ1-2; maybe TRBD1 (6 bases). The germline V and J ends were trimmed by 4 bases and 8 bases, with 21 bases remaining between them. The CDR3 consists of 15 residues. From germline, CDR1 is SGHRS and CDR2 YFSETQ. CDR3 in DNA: TGCGCCAGCAGCACCTCAACGGGGGGGCGAGGGGGCTACACCTTC. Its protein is CASSTSTGGRGGYTF.

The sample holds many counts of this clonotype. CDR3 protein: CSATRSGRTDTQYF. The CDR3 nucleotides are TGCAGTGCTACCCGAAGCGGGAGAACAGATACGCAGTATTTT. The V gene is TRBV20-1, the J gene TRBJ2-3; 8 nucleotides line up with TRBD2. Germline CDR1 is DFQATT and CDR2 is SNEGSKA (reference sequence). CDR3 length equals 14 residues. V was pared by 4 bases and J by 3 bases, with 6 bases of the junction left unmatched.

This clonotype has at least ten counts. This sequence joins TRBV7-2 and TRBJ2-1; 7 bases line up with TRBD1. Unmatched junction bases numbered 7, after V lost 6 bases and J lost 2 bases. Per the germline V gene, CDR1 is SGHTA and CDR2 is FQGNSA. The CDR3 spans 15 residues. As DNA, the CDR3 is TGTGCCAGCAGGTTTTCCGGGACAGCCTACAATGAGCAGTTCTTC. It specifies CASRFSGTAYNEQFF.

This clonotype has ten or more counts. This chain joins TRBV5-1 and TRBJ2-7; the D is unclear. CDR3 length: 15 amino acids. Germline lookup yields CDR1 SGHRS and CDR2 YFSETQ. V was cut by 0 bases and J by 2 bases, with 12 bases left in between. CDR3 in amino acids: CASSLALTDAYEQYF. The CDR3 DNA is TGCGCCAGCAGCTTGGCCTTGACGGACGCCTACGAGCAGTACTTC.

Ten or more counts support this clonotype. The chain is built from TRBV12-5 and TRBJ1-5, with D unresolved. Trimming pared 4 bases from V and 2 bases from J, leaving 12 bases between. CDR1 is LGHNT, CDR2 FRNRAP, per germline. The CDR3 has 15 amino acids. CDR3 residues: CASGSTVIGNQPQHF. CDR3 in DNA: TGTGCTAGTGGTTCCACCGTCATAGGCAATCAGCCCCAGCATTTT.

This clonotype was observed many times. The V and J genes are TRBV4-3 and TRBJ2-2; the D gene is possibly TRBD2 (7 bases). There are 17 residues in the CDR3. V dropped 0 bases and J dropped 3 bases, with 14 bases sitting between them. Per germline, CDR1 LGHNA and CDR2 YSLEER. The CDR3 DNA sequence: TGCGCCAGCAGCCAAGACCCTCGGGGGGCTGACACCGGGGAGCTGTTTTTT. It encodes CASSQDPRGADTGELFF.

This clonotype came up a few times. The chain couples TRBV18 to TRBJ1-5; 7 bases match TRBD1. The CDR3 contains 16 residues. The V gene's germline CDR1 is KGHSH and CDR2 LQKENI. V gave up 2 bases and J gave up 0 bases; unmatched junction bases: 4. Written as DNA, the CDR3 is TGTGCCAGCTCACCAGGGACAGCTCATAGCAATCAGCCCCAGCATTTT. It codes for CASSPGTAHSNQPQHF. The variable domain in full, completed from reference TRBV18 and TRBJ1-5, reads NAGVMQNPRHLVRRRGQEARLRCSPMKGHSHVYWYRQLPEEGLKFMVYLQKENIIDESGMPKERFSAEFPKEGPSILRIQQVVRGDSAAYFCASSPGTAHSNQPQHFGDGTRLSIL.

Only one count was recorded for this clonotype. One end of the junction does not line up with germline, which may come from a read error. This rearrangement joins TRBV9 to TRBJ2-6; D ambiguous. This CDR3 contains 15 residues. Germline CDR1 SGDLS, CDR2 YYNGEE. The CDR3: CASSVGSSGSNVLTF. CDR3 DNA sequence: TGTGCCAGCAGCGTAGGTAGCTCTGGGTCCAACGTCCTGACTTTC.

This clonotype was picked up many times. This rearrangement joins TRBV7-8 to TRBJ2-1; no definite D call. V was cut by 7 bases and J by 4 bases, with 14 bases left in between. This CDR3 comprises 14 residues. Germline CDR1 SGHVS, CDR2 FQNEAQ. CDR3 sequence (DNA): TGTGCCAGCACCTCGCCGGCCGGTTACAATGAGCAGTTCTTC. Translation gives CASTSPAGYNEQFF.

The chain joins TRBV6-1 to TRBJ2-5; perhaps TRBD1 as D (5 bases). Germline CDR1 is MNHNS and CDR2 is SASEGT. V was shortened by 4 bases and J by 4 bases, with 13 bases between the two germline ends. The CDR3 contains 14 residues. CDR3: CASSVSQGGETQYF. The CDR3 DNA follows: TGTGCCAGCAGTGTTAGCCAGGGTGGAGAGACCCAGTACTTC.

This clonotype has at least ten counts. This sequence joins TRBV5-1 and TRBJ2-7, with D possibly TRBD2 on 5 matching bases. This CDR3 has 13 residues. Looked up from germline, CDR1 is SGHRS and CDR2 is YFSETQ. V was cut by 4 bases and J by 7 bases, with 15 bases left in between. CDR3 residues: CASSLVTPGEQYF. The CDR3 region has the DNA TGCGCCAGCAGCCTGGTCACCCCGGGGGAGCAGTACTTC.

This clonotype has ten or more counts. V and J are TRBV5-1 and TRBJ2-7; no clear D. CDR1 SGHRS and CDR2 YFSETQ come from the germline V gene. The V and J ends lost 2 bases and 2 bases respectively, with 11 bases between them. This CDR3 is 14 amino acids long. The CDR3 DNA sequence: TGCGCCAGCAGCTTCTCACAAAACACCTACGAGCAGTACTTC. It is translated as CASSFSQNTYEQYF.

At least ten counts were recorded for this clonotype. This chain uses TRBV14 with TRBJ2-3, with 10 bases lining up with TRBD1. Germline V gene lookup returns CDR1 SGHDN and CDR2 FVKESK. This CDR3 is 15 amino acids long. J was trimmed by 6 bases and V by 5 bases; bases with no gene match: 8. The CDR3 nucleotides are TGTGCCAGCAGCACGTGGACAGGGGGGACCGATACGCAGTATTTT. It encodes CASSTWTGGTDTQYF.

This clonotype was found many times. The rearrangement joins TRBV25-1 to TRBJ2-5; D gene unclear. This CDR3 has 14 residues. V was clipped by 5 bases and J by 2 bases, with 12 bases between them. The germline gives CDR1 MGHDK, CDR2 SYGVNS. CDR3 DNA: TGTGCCAGCAGTCCCCTAGGAACACAAGAGACCCAGTACTTC. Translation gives CASSPLGTQETQYF.

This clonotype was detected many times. CDR3 sequence (DNA): TGCAGCGTTACCCGGGACAGGGGGATTAATGAGCAGTTCTTC. It specifies CSVTRDRGINEQFF. The V and J genes are TRBV29-1 and TRBJ2-1; TRBD1 aligns across 11 bases. The CDR3 contains 14 residues. With 5 bases clipped from V and 7 bases from J, the junction kept 7 bases outside the gene matches. Germline assignment: CDR1 SQVTM and CDR2 ANQGSEA.

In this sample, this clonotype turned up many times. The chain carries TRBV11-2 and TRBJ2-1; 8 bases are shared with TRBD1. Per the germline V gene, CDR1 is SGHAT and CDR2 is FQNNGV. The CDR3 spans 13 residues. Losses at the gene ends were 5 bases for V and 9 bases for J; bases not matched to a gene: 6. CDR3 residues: CASSQDRVGEQFF. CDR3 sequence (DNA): TGTGCCAGCAGCCAGGACAGGGTAGGTGAGCAGTTCTTC.

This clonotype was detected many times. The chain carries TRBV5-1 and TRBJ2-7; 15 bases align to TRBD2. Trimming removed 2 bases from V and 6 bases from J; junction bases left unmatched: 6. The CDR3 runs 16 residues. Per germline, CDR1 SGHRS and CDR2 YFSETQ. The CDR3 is CASSLTGLAGGVEQYF. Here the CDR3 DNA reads TGCGCCAGCAGCTTAACCGGACTAGCGGGAGGGGTCGAGCAGTACTTC. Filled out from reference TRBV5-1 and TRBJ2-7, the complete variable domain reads KAGVTQTPRYLIKTRGQQVTLSCSPISGHRSVSWYQQTPGQGLQFLFEYFSETQRNKGNFPGRFSGRQFSNSRSEMNVSTLELGDSALYLCASSLTGLAGGVEQYFGPGTRLTVT.

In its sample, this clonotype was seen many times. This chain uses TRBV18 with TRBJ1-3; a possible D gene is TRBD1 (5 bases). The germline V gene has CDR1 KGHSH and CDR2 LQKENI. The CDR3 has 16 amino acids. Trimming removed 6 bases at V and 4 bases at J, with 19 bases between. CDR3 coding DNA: TGTGCCAGCTCTTCGAGTTGGGGCTCAGAAGGAAACACCATATATTTT. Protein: CASSSSWGSEGNTIYF.

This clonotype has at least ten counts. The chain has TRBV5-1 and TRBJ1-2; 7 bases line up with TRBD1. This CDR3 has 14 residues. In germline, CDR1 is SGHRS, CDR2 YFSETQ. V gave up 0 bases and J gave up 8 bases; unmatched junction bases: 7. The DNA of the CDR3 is TGCGCCAGCAGCTTGGGGACAGGATGGATGGGCTACACCTTC. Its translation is CASSLGTGWMGYTF.

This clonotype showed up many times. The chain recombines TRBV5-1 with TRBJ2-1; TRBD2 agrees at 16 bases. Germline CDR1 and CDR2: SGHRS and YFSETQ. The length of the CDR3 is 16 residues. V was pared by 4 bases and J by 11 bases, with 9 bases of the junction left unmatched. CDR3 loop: CASSLNMGLAGGKQFF. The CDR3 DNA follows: TGCGCCAGCAGCCTCAACATGGGACTAGCGGGAGGGAAGCAGTTCTTC.

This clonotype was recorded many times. CDR3: CASSSGNEQFF. Written as DNA, the CDR3 is TGTGCCAGCAGTTCAGGGAATGAGCAGTTCTTC. V and J are TRBV12-3 or TRBV12-4 and TRBJ2-1; D might be TRBD1 (5 bases). This CDR3 spans 11 amino acids. The ends were cut back, 4 bases at V and 7 bases at J, with 5 bases in the middle.

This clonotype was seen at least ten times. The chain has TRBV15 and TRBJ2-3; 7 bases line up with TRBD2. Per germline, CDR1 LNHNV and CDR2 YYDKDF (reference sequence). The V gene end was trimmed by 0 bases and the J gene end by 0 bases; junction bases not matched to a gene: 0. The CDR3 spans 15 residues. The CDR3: CATSRDGGSTDTQYF. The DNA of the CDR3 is TGTGCCACCAGCAGAGACGGGGGGAGCACAGATACGCAGTATTTT. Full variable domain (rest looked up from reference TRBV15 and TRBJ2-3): DAMVIQNPRYQVTQFGKPVTLSCSQTLNHNVMYWYQQKSSQAPKLLFHYYDKDFNNEADTPDNFQSRRPNTSFCFLDIRSPGLGDTAMYLCATSRDGGSTDTQYFGPGTRLTVL.

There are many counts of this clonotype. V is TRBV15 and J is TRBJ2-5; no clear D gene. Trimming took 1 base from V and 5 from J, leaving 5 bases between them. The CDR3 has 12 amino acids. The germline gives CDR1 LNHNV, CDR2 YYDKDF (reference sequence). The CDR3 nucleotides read TGTGCCACCAGCAGAGGACCGGAGACCCAGTACTTC. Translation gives CATSRGPETQYF.

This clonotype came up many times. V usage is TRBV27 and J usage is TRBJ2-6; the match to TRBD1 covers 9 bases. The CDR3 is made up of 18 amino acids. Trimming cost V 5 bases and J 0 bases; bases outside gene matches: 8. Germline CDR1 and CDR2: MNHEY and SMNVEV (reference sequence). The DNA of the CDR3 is TGTGCCAGCAGTATACAGGGGGCCTTACTCTCTGGGGCCAACGTCCTGACTTTC. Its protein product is CASSIQGALLSGANVLTF.

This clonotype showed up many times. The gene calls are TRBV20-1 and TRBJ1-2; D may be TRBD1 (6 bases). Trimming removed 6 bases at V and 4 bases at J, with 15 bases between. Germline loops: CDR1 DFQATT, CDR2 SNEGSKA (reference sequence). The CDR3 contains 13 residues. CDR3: CSALRGAGYGYTF. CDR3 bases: TGCAGTGCCCTCCGGGGGGCGGGCTATGGCTACACCTTC.

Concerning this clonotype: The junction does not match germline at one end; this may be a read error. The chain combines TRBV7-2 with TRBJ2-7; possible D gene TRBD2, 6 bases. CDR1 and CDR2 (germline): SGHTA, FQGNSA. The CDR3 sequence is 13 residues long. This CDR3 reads CATSRGAGGEQYF. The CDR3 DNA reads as TGTGCCACCAGCCGGGGTGCCGGGGGCGAGCAGTACTTC.

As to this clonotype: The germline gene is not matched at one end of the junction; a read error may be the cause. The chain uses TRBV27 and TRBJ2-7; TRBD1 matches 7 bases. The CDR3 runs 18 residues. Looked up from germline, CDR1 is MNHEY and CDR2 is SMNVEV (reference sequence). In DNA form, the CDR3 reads TGTGCCATGGCCACTAGGGGGCCTACAGTCTCTCTCTCTTACGAGCAGTACTTT. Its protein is CAMATRGPTVSLSYEQYF.

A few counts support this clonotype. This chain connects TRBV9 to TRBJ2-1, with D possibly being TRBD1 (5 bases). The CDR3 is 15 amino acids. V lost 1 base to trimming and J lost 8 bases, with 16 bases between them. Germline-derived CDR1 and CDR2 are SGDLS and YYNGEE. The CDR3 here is CASSVQGSGPDEQFF. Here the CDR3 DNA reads TGTGCCAGCAGCGTACAGGGATCCGGCCCAGATGAGCAGTTCTTC.